Below, 10 T cell receptor beta chains from the same sample are listed, as sequenced in a study of cytomegalovirus exposure and HLA in healthy donors. PCR amplification relied on 60 Vbeta primers (plus 13 Jbeta primers). Clones were sequenced by immunoSEQ multiplex PCR, and TCRdb holds only the in-frame ones, with some missing. This table has roughly 140,000 clones, 79% appearing once. Sequenced sample: PBMCs. All receptors come from a man aged 50 to 60 in good health and CMV-seropositive.

The rearrangement joins TRBV6-1 to TRBJ2-3; 12 nucleotides align to TRBD1. CDR1 is MNHNS and CDR2 is SASEGT in the germline V gene. V shed 10 bases and J 1 base; nucleotides not matched to a gene: 6. The CDR3 has 15 amino acids. CDR3: CATGTGGARTDTQYF. As DNA, the CDR3 is TGTGCCACCGGGACAGGGGGCGCCCGCACAGATACGCAGTATTTT.

The chain is built from TRBV7-2 and TRBJ2-1, with 7 bases identical to TRBD2. CDR1 is SGHTA and CDR2 is FQGNSA in the germline V gene. This CDR3 contains 14 residues. Germline trimming cut 1 base from V and 9 bases from J; bases unmatched to any gene: 6. DNA of the CDR3: TGTGCCAGCAGCTTAGGCGGCGGGAGAAGTGAGCAGTTCTTC. It is translated as CASSLGGGRSEQFF.

The rearrangement links TRBV5-5 to TRBJ1-2; the D gene is possibly TRBD1 (6 bases). The germline V gene encodes CDR1 SGHKS and CDR2 YYEKEE (reference sequence). V was cut by 4 bases and J by 2 bases, with 12 bases left in between. The CDR3 is made up of 14 amino acids. The DNA for the CDR3 is TGTGCCAGCAGCAGGGACACGGGAAACTATGGCTACACCTTC. Translation: CASSRDTGNYGYTF.

This clone has only one observation. The chain uses TRBV18 and TRBJ2-3; a possible D gene is TRBD2 (6 bases). Between the trimmed V and J ends, which lost 3 bases and 4 bases, there was a span of 11 bases. The CDR3 runs to 14 residues. Germline V gene data show CDR1 as KGHSH and CDR2 as LQKENI. This CDR3 reads CASSPTREADTQYF. CDR3 coding DNA: TGTGCCAGCTCACCCACCAGGGAGGCAGATACGCAGTATTTT.

This clone was counted once. V usage is TRBV7-2 and J usage is TRBJ2-1; unclear D gene. The V end lost 4 bases, the J end lost 0 bases, and 4 bases lay between the germline ends. The CDR3 covers 13 residues. Germline V lookup: CDR1 SGHTA, CDR2 FQGNSA. This chain's CDR3 is CASSSSSYNEQFF. The CDR3, as DNA: TGTGCCAGCAGCTCCAGCTCCTACAATGAGCAGTTCTTC.

This rearrangement joins TRBV5-5 to TRBJ1-5; possibly TRBD1 for D (5 bases). Trimming cost V 4 bases and J 6 bases, with 14 bases left between them. CDR1 is SGHKS, CDR2 YYEKEE, per germline (reference sequence). The CDR3 has 14 residues. The DNA for the CDR3 is TGTGCCAGCAGCGTACGGGGGAACGGTCAGCCCCAGCATTTT. Translating it yields CASSVRGNGQPQHF.

V is TRBV6-5 and J is TRBJ2-3; 11 bases map to TRBD2. Germline assignment: CDR1 MNHEY and CDR2 SVGAGI. The CDR3 is made up of 15 amino acids. V was pared by 2 bases and J by 6 bases, with 4 bases of the junction left unmatched. As DNA, the CDR3 is TGTGCCAGCAGTTACCAGGCTAGCGGGAGGGATACGCAGTATTTT. It specifies CASSYQASGRDTQYF.

This clone turned up a few times. The rearrangement joins TRBV5-4 to TRBJ2-2; D remains ambiguous. V dropped 0 bases and J dropped 4 bases, with 13 bases sitting between them. Germline CDR1 reads SGHNT; CDR2 reads YYREEE (reference sequence). The CDR3 is made up of 16 amino acids. Written as DNA, the CDR3 is TGTGCCAGCAGCTTGGGTGTGACATTAGGCACCGGGGAGCTGTTTTTT. This gives the protein CASSLGVTLGTGELFF.

The chain couples TRBV28 to TRBJ1-4; D is undetermined. V lost 3 bases and J 8 bases, leaving 16 bases between the germline ends. This CDR3 has 15 residues. Germline lookup yields CDR1 MDHEN and CDR2 SYDVKM. In nucleotides, the CDR3 is TGTGCCAGCAGTTTGCCGACAAGCAATCGCGAAAAACTGTTTTTT. Its translation is CASSLPTSNREKLFF. Filled out from reference TRBV28 and TRBJ1-4, the complete variable domain reads DVKVTQSSRYLVKRTGEKVFLECVQDMDHENMFWYRQDPGLGLRLIYFSYDVKMKEKGDIPEGYSVSREKKERFSLILESASTNQTSMYLCASSLPTSNREKLFFGSGTQLSVL.

This clone was recorded once. The chain couples TRBV5-1 to TRBJ2-2; D perhaps matches TRBD2 (7 bases). The ends were cut back, 0 bases at V and 5 bases at J, with 14 bases in the middle. The germline V gene encodes CDR1 SGHRS and CDR2 YFSETQ. This CDR3 contains 16 residues. The CDR3 bases are TGCGCCAGCAGCTTGGAAGGGGGAGGGCCTACCGGGGAGCTGTTTTTT. This codes for CASSLEGGGPTGELFF.